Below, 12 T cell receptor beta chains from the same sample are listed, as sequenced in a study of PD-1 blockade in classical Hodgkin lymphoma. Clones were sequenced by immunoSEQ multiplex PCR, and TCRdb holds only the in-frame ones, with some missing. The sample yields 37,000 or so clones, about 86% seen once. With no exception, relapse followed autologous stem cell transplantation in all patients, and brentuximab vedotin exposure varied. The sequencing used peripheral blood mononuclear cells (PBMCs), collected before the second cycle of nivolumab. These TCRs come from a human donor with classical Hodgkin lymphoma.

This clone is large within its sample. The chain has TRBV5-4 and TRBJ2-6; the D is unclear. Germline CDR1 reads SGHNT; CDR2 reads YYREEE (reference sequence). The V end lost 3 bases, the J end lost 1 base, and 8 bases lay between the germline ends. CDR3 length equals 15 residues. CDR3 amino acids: CASSSLESGANVLTF. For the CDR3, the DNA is TGTGCCAGCAGCTCGTTGGAGTCTGGGGCCAACGTCCTGACTTTC.

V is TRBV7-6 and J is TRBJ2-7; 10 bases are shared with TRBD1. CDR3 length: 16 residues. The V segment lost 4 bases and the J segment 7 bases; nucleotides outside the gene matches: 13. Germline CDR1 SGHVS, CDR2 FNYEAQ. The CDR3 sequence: CASSSLAGTGVWEQYF. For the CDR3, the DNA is TGTGCCAGCAGCTCCTTGGCCGGGACAGGGGTTTGGGAGCAGTACTTC.

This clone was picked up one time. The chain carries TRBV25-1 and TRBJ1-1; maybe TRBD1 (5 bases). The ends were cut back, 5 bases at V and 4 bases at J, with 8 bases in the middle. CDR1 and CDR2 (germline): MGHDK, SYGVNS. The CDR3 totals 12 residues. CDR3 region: CASSRGSTEAFF. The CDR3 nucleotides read TGTGCCAGCAGTAGGGGAAGCACTGAAGCTTTCTTT.

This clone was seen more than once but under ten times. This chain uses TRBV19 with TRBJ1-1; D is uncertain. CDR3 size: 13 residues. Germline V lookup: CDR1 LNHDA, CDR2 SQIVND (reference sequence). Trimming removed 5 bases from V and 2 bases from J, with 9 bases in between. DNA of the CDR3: TGTGCCAGTAGTTTAAACAGTAACACTGAAGCTTTCTTT. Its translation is CASSLNSNTEAFF.

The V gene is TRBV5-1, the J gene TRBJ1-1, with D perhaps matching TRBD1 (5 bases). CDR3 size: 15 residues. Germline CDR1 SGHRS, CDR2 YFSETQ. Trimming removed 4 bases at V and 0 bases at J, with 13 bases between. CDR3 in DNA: TGCGCCAGCAGCAATCCGGGACTATTGAACACTGAAGCTTTCTTT. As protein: CASSNPGLLNTEAFF.

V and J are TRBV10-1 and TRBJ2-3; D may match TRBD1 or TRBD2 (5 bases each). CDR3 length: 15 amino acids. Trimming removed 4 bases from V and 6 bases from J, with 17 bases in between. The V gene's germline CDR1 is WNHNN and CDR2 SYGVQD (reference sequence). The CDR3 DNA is TGCGCCAGCAGTGCCGGGACCCCGGGAATGGATACGCAGTATTTT. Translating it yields CASSAGTPGMDTQYF.

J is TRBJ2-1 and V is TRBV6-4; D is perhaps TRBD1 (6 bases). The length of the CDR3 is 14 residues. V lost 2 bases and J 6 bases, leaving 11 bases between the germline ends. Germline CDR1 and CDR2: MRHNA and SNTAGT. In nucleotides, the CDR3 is TGTGCCAGCAGTGACCTAGGGGGACGCAATGAGCAGTTCTTC. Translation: CASSDLGGRNEQFF.

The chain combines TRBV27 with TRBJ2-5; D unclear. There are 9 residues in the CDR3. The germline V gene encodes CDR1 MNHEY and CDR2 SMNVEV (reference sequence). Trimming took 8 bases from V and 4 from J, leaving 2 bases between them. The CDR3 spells CASGETQYF. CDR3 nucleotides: TGTGCCAGCGGAGAGACCCAGTACTTC.

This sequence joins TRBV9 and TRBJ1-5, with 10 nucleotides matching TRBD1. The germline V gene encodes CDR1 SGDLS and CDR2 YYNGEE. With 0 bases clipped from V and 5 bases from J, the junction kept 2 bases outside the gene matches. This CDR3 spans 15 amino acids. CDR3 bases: TGTGCCAGCAGCGTAGAAGGGACAGGGGATCAGCCCCAGCATTTT. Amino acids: CASSVEGTGDQPQHF. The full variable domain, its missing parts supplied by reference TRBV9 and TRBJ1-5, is DSGVTQTPKHLITATGQRVTLRCSPRSGDLSVYWYQQSLDQGLQFLIQYYNGEERAKGNILERFSAQQFPDLHSELNLSSLELGDSALYFCASSVEGTGDQPQHFGDGTRLSIL.

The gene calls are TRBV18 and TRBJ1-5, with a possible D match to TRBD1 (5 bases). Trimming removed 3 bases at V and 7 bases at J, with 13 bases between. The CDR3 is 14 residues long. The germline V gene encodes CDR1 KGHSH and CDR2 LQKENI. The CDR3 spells CASSPGSGEQPQHF. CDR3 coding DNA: TGTGCCAGCTCACCCGGGTCGGGGGAACAGCCCCAGCATTTT.

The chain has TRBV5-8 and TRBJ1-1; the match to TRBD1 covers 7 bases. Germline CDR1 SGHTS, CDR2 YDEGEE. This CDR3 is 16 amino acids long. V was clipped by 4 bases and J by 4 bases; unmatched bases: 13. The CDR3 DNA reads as TGTGCCAGCAGCCCACGGAGGGGGCGAATTTCCACTGAAGCTTTCTTT. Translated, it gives CASSPRRGRISTEAFF.

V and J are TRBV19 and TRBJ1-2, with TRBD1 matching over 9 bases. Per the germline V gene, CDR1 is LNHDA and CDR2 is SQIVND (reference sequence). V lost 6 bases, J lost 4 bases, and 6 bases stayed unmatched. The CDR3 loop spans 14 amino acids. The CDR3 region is CASRAGTGIYGYTF. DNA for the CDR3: TGTGCCAGTAGAGCCGGGACAGGGATCTATGGCTACACCTTC.